One sample yielded the 9 T cell receptor beta chains listed below, sequenced in a study of cytomegalovirus exposure and HLA in healthy donors. The PCR used 60 Vbeta and 13 Jbeta primers. Sequencing used immunoSEQ multiplex PCR; TCRdb keeps in-frame clones, though not all of them. Counted here are more than 200,000 clones, roughly 68% occurring once; the ten biggest clones make up around 2.6%. Sequenced: PBMCs. Receptors were obtained from a man aged 35-49 years in good health and CMV-seropositive.

A few counts support this clone. V and J are TRBV7-8 and TRBJ1-2; 7 nucleotides agree with TRBD1. CDR1 is SGHVS and CDR2 is FQNEAQ in the germline V gene. This CDR3 region has 15 residues. After removal of 1 base from V and 4 bases from J, the junction contained 6 bases not matched to a gene. The CDR3 coding sequence is TGTGCCAGCAGCTTAGTCGAGACAGGGATCTATGGCTACACCTTC. Amino acids: CASSLVETGIYGYTF.

The chain joins TRBV29-1 to TRBJ2-1; TRBD1 might be the D (8 bases). The CDR3 is 13 amino acids. Trimming cost V 8 bases and J 6 bases, with 17 bases left between them. Germline V gene data show CDR1 as SQVTM and CDR2 as ANQGSEA. CDR3 residues: CSLGQGLLNEQFF. The CDR3 DNA sequence: TGCAGCCTCGGACAGGGACTACTCAATGAGCAGTTCTTC.

This chain links TRBV5-1 with TRBJ2-5, with 9 positions matching TRBD2. With the DNA end fitting TRBJ2-7 better, the J assignment may be wrong. The CDR3 has 14 amino acids. From germline, CDR1 is SGHRS and CDR2 YFSETQ. The CDR3 DNA sequence: TGCGCCAGCAGCCCTGAGCGGGGGGTTGGCGAGCAGTACTTC. It is translated as CASSPERGVGEQYF.

The rearrangement joins TRBV28 to TRBJ2-3, with 8 bases that match TRBD1. Germline CDR1 MDHEN, CDR2 SYDVKM. The ends lost 3 bases at V and 0 bases at J; junction bases unmatched: 8. This CDR3 region has 17 residues. In DNA, the CDR3 is TGTGCCAGCAGTTTCGAGACAGGGGTTGGGAGCACAGATACGCAGTATTTT. It is translated as CASSFETGVGSTDTQYF.

This clone was counted a single time. V gene TRBV6-6 combines with J gene TRBJ1-1; D is possibly TRBD1 (6 bases). V shed 6 bases and J shed 5 bases, with 16 bases lying between them. The CDR3 runs to 14 residues. Per the germline V gene, CDR1 is MNHNY and CDR2 is SVGAGI (reference sequence). For the CDR3, the DNA is TGTGCCAGCAGCTTTACAGGGAAAAATACTGAAGCTTTCTTT. This translates into CASSFTGKNTEAFF.

The J gene is TRBJ2-7, the V gene TRBV20-1; 7 bases line up with TRBD2. Germline V gives CDR1 DFQATT, CDR2 SNEGSKA (reference sequence). Trimming at V came to 6 bases and at J to 7 bases, leaving 3 bases not matched to a gene. The CDR3 is made up of 10 amino acids. The CDR3 nucleotides read TGCAGTGCGGGGAGGGGAGAGCAGTACTTC. Protein product: CSAGRGEQYF.

The J gene is TRBJ2-3, the V gene TRBV5-1; 13 bases align to TRBD2. V shed 4 bases and J 5 bases; nucleotides not matched to a gene: 10. Germline V gene sequence: CDR1 SGHRS, CDR2 YFSETQ. The CDR3 is made up of 17 amino acids. CDR3 region: CASSPRTSGGLGDTQYF. The CDR3 nucleotides read TGCGCCAGCAGCCCCCGGACTAGCGGGGGATTGGGAGATACGCAGTATTTT.

The chain carries TRBV5-5 and TRBJ2-7; 8 bases are a match to TRBD1. Germline CDR1 reads SGHKS; CDR2 reads YYEKEE (reference sequence). The CDR3 consists of 15 residues. The V gene end was trimmed by 3 bases and the J gene end by 4 bases; junction bases not matched to a gene: 9. CDR3 in amino acids: CASSSRQGNRYEQYF. CDR3 DNA: TGTGCCAGCAGCTCTCGACAGGGGAATCGATACGAGCAGTACTTC.

The genes are TRBV5-4 and TRBJ1-3; 7 nucleotides line up with TRBD1. This CDR3 contains 14 residues. Germline values: CDR1 SGHNT, CDR2 YYREEE (reference sequence). V lost 9 bases, J lost 2 bases, and 8 bases stayed unmatched. In DNA form, the CDR3 reads TGTGCCACCCACCTGGGACAGCCTGGAAACACCATATATTTT. This codes for CATHLGQPGNTIYF. The complete variable domain, with remaining parts taken from reference TRBV5-4 and TRBJ1-3, reads ETGVTQSPTHLIKTRGQQVTLRCSSQSGHNTVSWYQQALGQGPQFIFQYYREEENGRGNFPPRFSGLQFPNYSSELNVNALELDDSALYLCATHLGQPGNTIYFGEGSWLTVV.